The next 31 T cell receptor beta chains were all read from a single sample in a study of OX40 agonist ivuxolimab in advanced cancers. The assay was immunoSEQ multiplex PCR, and TCRdb's table has in-frame clones only and misses some. The sample comprises 60,000 to 85,000 clones, over 75% of which are singletons, and about 1% rests with the top ten. Source: CD4+ or CD8+ T cells sorted from blood, taken in a trial of the OX40 agonist ivuxolimab. The receptors shown here come from an adult with an advanced solid tumor such as melanoma, head and neck, liver or kidney cancer.

This chain connects TRBV28 to TRBJ1-1, with 9 bases aligning to TRBD1. The V and J ends lost 5 bases and 4 bases, in that order; junction bases with no gene match: 11. Germline V lookup: CDR1 MDHEN, CDR2 SYDVKM. This CDR3 contains 16 residues. The CDR3 here is CASSTTGTGRGTEAFF. In DNA form, the CDR3 reads TGTGCCAGCAGTACAACCGGGACAGGGAGGGGCACTGAAGCTTTCTTT. Filled out from reference TRBV28 and TRBJ1-1, the complete variable domain reads DVKVTQSSRYLVKRTGEKVFLECVQDMDHENMFWYRQDPGLGLRLIYFSYDVKMKEKGDIPEGYSVSREKKERFSLILESASTNQTSMYLCASSTTGTGRGTEAFFGQGTRLTVV.

The chain is built from TRBV28 and TRBJ1-1; 7 nucleotides line up with TRBD1. CDR1 is MDHEN and CDR2 is SYDVKM in the germline V gene. The CDR3 has 16 residues. J lost 4 bases, V lost 3 bases, and 11 bases had no gene match. Written as DNA, the CDR3 is TGTGCCAGCAGTTTTTGGTCCAGGGGGTATAGCACTGAAGCTTTCTTT. Translating it yields CASSFWSRGYSTEAFF.

The chain has TRBV18 and TRBJ2-1; 10 bases align to TRBD2. The CDR3 has 18 amino acids. Germline V gene sequence: CDR1 KGHSH, CDR2 LQKENI. The trim removed 2 bases at V and 0 bases at J, leaving 7 bases unmatched. The CDR3 region has the DNA TGTGCCAGCTCACCAGTGGGACTAGCGTTGAGCTCCTACAATGAGCAGTTCTTC. This sequence encodes CASSPVGLALSSYNEQFF.

The rearrangement uses TRBV9 and TRBJ2-2, with D uncertain. This CDR3 spans 13 amino acids. Trimming cost V 3 bases and J 4 bases, with 7 bases left between them. Germline loops: CDR1 SGDLS, CDR2 YYNGEE. The chain's CDR3 is CASSATSTGELFF. In DNA form, the CDR3 reads TGTGCCAGCAGCGCCACGTCCACCGGGGAGCTGTTTTTT.

The chain couples TRBV27 to TRBJ1-1, with D possibly being TRBD1 (5 bases). This CDR3 is 14 amino acids long. Trimming stripped 2 bases from V and 2 bases from J, with 9 bases between. Germline V gene sequence: CDR1 MNHEY, CDR2 SMNVEV (reference sequence). The DNA of the CDR3 is TGTGCCAGCAGTTTAAGCACAGGAAACACTGAAGCTTTCTTT. Amino acid sequence: CASSLSTGNTEAFF.

The CDR3 sequence is CASSLVGGPYEQYF. The CDR3 DNA sequence: TGTGCCAGCAGCTTAGTGGGGGGCCCCTACGAGCAGTACTTC. The chain is built from TRBV11-2 and TRBJ2-7; the D gene could be TRBD1 or TRBD2 (6 bases each). The CDR3 extends over 14 amino acids. Germline loops: CDR1 SGHAT, CDR2 FQNNGV. V lost 1 base and J lost 2, with 9 bases in between.

About this clone itself: An end of the junction differs from the germline gene, which may be a read error. The chain recombines TRBV7-7 with TRBJ2-2, with a tentative D call TRBD2 (6 bases). The CDR3 totals 16 residues. Per germline, CDR1 SSHAT and CDR2 FNYEAQ (reference sequence). CDR3 region: CASSLALAKNTGELFF. The CDR3 DNA follows: TGTGCTAGCAGCTTAGCGCTAGCGAAGAACACCGGGGAGCTGTTTTTT.

This clone was detected only a few times. The rearrangement joins TRBV7-9 to TRBJ2-2; D call uncertain. V was trimmed by 2 bases and J by 0 bases, leaving 4 bases between them. This CDR3 is built from 14 residues. Germline lookup yields CDR1 SEHNR and CDR2 FQNEAQ (reference sequence). The CDR3 loop is CASSLRTNTGELFF. The CDR3 DNA reads as TGTGCCAGCAGCTTAAGAACGAACACCGGGGAGCTGTTTTTT.

CDR3 coding DNA: TGTGCCAGCAGCCAGACAGGGGTCAACTCGTTGGAAAAACTGTTTTTT. It yields the protein CASSQTGVNSLEKLFF. This sequence joins TRBV27 and TRBJ1-4; the match to TRBD1 covers 8 bases. With V trimmed by 6 bases and J by 8 bases, 14 bases remained unmatched. This CDR3 has 16 amino acids. Germline assignment: CDR1 MNHEY and CDR2 SMNVEV (reference sequence).

The chain links TRBV21-1 to TRBJ2-7. TRBV21-1 is annotated as a pseudogene. The CDR3 totals 14 residues. The DNA for the CDR3 is TGTGCCAGCAGCAAAGAGGGTGGGTCCTCCGAGCAGTACTTC. Protein: CASSKEGGSSEQYF.

This clone was counted between two and nine times. In DNA, the CDR3 is TGTGCCAGCAGCTTGGGGGATCTCAGGGGACGTGGCTACACCTTC. Translation gives CASSLGDLRGRGYTF. The V gene is TRBV5-4, the J gene TRBJ1-2, with D possibly being TRBD1 (6 bases). V gave up 0 bases and J gave up 7 bases, with 16 bases separating them. This CDR3 contains 15 residues. The germline V gene encodes CDR1 SGHNT and CDR2 YYREEE (reference sequence).

The V gene is TRBV14, the J gene TRBJ2-7; a possible D gene is TRBD1 (5 bases). Germline V gene data show CDR1 as SGHDN and CDR2 as FVKESK. The CDR3 length is 12 residues. V shed 2 bases and J shed 13 bases, with 15 bases lying between them. CDR3 DNA sequence: TGTGCCAGCAGCCAATTCCGGCAGGGATATTACTTC. It specifies CASSQFRQGYYF.

This rearrangement joins TRBV7-9 to TRBJ2-2; TRBD2 might be the D (6 bases). The ends were cut back, 1 base at V and 6 bases at J, with 9 bases in the middle. Germline lookup yields CDR1 SEHNR and CDR2 FQNEAQ (reference sequence). This CDR3 is built from 14 residues. Here the CDR3 DNA reads TGTGCCAGCAGCTTAGTGCGGGAAGCCGGGGAGCTGTTTTTT. Its protein product is CASSLVREAGELFF.

This rearrangement joins TRBV5-1 to TRBJ2-7; tentative D call: TRBD2 (5 bases). CDR1 and CDR2 (germline): SGHRS, YFSETQ. This CDR3 region has 14 residues. V was trimmed by 2 bases and J by 3 bases, leaving 12 bases between them. For the CDR3, the DNA is TGCGCCAGCAGCTTTGAGGGAGCGAACTACGAGCAGTACTTC. Translation: CASSFEGANYEQYF.

This chain links TRBV7-2 with TRBJ2-5, with unresolved D. There are 13 residues in the CDR3. Trimming pared 5 bases from V and 7 bases from J, leaving 14 bases between. Germline values: CDR1 SGHTA, CDR2 FQGNSA. The DNA for the CDR3 is TGTGCCAGCAGCGACTCCCCCCTTGGGACCCAGTACTTC. Translation gives CASSDSPLGTQYF.

V gene TRBV5-1 combines with J gene TRBJ1-2; 9 positions match TRBD1. Trimming removed 3 bases from V and 3 bases from J; junction bases left unmatched: 15. Looked up from germline, CDR1 is SGHRS and CDR2 is YFSETQ. This CDR3 contains 18 residues. CDR3 sequence reads: CASSSEQGAGAFYYGYTF. CDR3 DNA sequence: TGCGCCAGCAGCTCGGAACAGGGGGCGGGTGCCTTCTACTATGGCTACACCTTC.

The genes are TRBV6-4 and TRBJ2-1; D call uncertain. CDR1 is MRHNA and CDR2 is SNTAGT in the germline V gene. The CDR3 is 13 amino acids. The V and J ends lost 3 bases and 6 bases respectively, with 9 bases between them. The CDR3 DNA follows: TGTGCCAGCAGTGATGAGGACGGCAATGAGCAGTTCTTC. Protein product: CASSDEDGNEQFF.

The CDR3 here is CASSQKVNPVYSDTQYF. In DNA form, the CDR3 reads TGCGCCAGCAGCCAAAAGGTCAACCCAGTATATTCGGATACGCAGTATTTT. The chain couples TRBV4-1 to TRBJ2-3; D gene unclear. CDR3 length: 17 amino acids. In germline, CDR1 is MGHRA, CDR2 YSYEKL. The ends were cut back, 2 bases at V and 6 bases at J, with 21 bases in the middle.

The chain joins TRBV28 to TRBJ1-5, with 7 bases aligning to TRBD1. The trim removed 5 bases at V and 1 base at J, leaving 5 bases unmatched. CDR3 length: 15 amino acids. Germline V gene sequence: CDR1 MDHEN, CDR2 SYDVKM. The CDR3 nucleotides read TGTGCCAGCAGTAACAGGGGTACGAGCAATCAGCCCCAGCATTTT. Its protein product is CASSNRGTSNQPQHF.

The CDR3 spells CASTLAGGGANVLTF. CDR3 nucleotide sequence: TGTGCCAGCACTCTAGCGGGAGGTGGGGCCAACGTCCTGACTTTC. The rearrangement links TRBV7-9 to TRBJ2-6; 11 bases agree with TRBD2. CDR3 size: 15 residues. Germline lookup yields CDR1 SEHNR and CDR2 FQNEAQ (reference sequence). V shed 7 bases, J shed 3 bases, and the junction held 2 bases outside the gene matches. Based on the CDR3 plus reference TRBV7-9 and TRBJ2-6, the full variable domain is DTGVSQNPRHKITKRGQNVTFRCDPISEHNRLYWYRQTLGQGPEFLTYFQNEAQLEKSRLLSDRFSAERPKGSFSTLEIQRTEQGDSAMYLCASTLAGGGANVLTFGAGSRLTVL.

This CDR3 is CASSAGTGGTPNYGYTF. DNA for the CDR3: TGCGCCAGCAGCGCCGGGACAGGGGGCACGCCTAACTATGGCTACACCTTC. The gene calls are TRBV5-1 and TRBJ1-2; TRBD1 matches at 12 bases. The CDR3 runs to 17 residues. J lost 0 bases, V lost 4 bases, and 7 bases had no gene match. Germline V gene sequence: CDR1 SGHRS, CDR2 YFSETQ. The entire variable domain, with the rest obtained from reference TRBV5-1 and TRBJ1-2, is as follows: KAGVTQTPRYLIKTRGQQVTLSCSPISGHRSVSWYQQTPGQGLQFLFEYFSETQRNKGNFPGRFSGRQFSNSRSEMNVSTLELGDSALYLCASSAGTGGTPNYGYTFGSGTRLTVV.

This clone was observed a handful of times. This chain links TRBV1 with TRBJ2-7; the D call TRBD2 from the table was never checked on the DNA. TRBV1 represents a pseudogene. This CDR3 region has 15 residues. CDR3 protein: CTSSPPPGGNGEQYF. In DNA, the CDR3 is TGCACCAGCAGCCCTCCCCCGGGAGGGAACGGCGAGCAGTACTTC.

The chain has TRBV5-4 and TRBJ1-3; D is uncertain. This CDR3 spans 14 amino acids. CDR1 SGHNT and CDR2 YYREEE come from the germline V gene (reference sequence). Trimming took 4 bases from V and 3 from J, leaving 11 bases between them. The CDR3 protein is CASSISPYGNTIYF. CDR3 sequence (DNA): TGTGCCAGCAGCATTTCCCCCTATGGAAACACCATATATTTT.

The chain links TRBV10-1 to TRBJ1-2; 8 nucleotides match TRBD1. Trimming took 6 bases from V and 1 from J; bases not matched to a gene: 10. From germline, CDR1 is WNHNN and CDR2 SYGVQD (reference sequence). This CDR3 region has 16 residues. Here the CDR3 DNA reads TGCGCCAGCAGCCGGACAGGGAGATATTATAACTATGGCTACACCTTC. It specifies CASSRTGRYYNYGYTF.

This chain uses TRBV15 with TRBJ1-4; D call uncertain. The V and J ends lost 0 bases and 5 bases respectively, with 7 bases between them. The CDR3 has 14 residues. The V gene's germline CDR1 is LNHNV and CDR2 YYDKDF (reference sequence). The CDR3: CATSRDQGNEKLFF. Written as DNA, the CDR3 is TGTGCCACCAGCAGAGATCAAGGGAATGAAAAACTGTTTTTT.

The V and J genes are TRBV6-5 and TRBJ2-5; TRBD1 agrees at 10 bases. The CDR3 extends over 15 amino acids. From germline, CDR1 is MNHEY and CDR2 SVGAGI. The ends lost 2 bases at V and 4 bases at J; junction bases unmatched: 4. CDR3 bases: TGTGCCAGCAGTTACGTGACAGGGGGCGGAGAGACCCAGTACTTC. It yields the protein CASSYVTGGGETQYF.

The rearrangement joins TRBV2 to TRBJ2-5, with TRBD2 matching 8 bases. Germline-derived CDR1 and CDR2 are SNHLY and FYNNEI. This CDR3 spans 12 amino acids. With 8 bases clipped from V and 5 bases from J, the junction kept 4 bases outside the gene matches. The CDR3 loop is CASRLAPETQYF. CDR3 DNA: TGTGCCAGCCGACTAGCGCCTGAGACCCAGTACTTC.

The chain couples TRBV7-9 to TRBJ2-7; 11 bases are a match to TRBD1. This CDR3 is built from 15 residues. Germline V gene data show CDR1 as SEHNR and CDR2 as FQNEAQ (reference sequence). After removal of 5 bases from V and 2 bases from J, the junction contained 5 bases not matched to a gene. CDR3 protein: CASSDGQGATYEQYF. CDR3 nucleotides: TGTGCCAGCAGCGATGGACAGGGGGCGACCTACGAGCAGTACTTC.

The genes are TRBV28 and TRBJ1-4; D is uncertain. Germline-derived CDR1 and CDR2 are MDHEN and SYDVKM. This CDR3 contains 13 residues. Between the trimmed V and J ends, which lost 5 bases and 0 bases, there was a span of 4 bases. The CDR3 region is CASSRTTNEKLFF. DNA for the CDR3: TGTGCCAGCAGTAGAACAACTAATGAAAAACTGTTTTTT. Together with reference TRBV28 and TRBJ1-4, the CDR3 gives the full variable domain: DVKVTQSSRYLVKRTGEKVFLECVQDMDHENMFWYRQDPGLGLRLIYFSYDVKMKEKGDIPEGYSVSREKKERFSLILESASTNQTSMYLCASSRTTNEKLFFGSGTQLSVL.

The chain is built from TRBV27 and TRBJ2-3; D might be TRBD2 (5 bases). V shed 4 bases and J shed 2 bases, with 10 bases lying between them. There are 14 residues in the CDR3. The germline CDR1 and CDR2 sequences are MNHEY and SMNVEV (reference sequence). The CDR3 here is CASSSERYTDTQYF. In DNA, the CDR3 is TGTGCCAGCAGTTCGGAGCGGTACACAGATACGCAGTATTTT.

The genes are TRBV9 and TRBJ1-4; TRBD1 matches at 9 bases. V was pared by 3 bases and J by 7 bases, with 7 bases of the junction left unmatched. Germline CDR1 SGDLS, CDR2 YYNGEE. The CDR3 spans 15 residues. The CDR3 nucleotides are TGTGCCAGCAGCGGAGGGACAGGGCTCCTTGAAAAACTGTTTTTT. Its translation: CASSGGTGLLEKLFF.